Listed below are T cell receptor beta chains from one sample, sequenced in a study of blood T cell repertoires in COVID-19. Assay: immunoSEQ multiplex PCR; the TCRdb copy retains only in-frame clones and omits some. The repertoire holds some 300,000 clones, more than 75% seen once, with about 4.2% in the top ten. What was sequenced was PBMCs or T cells enriched from blood (not recorded which). The receptors derive from a man aged 25 to 45 who had recovered from COVID-19. The CDR3 runs from the conserved cysteine through the conserved F or W. Each record gives: clone size, V gene, J gene, D gene, CDR3 DNA, CDR3 protein. D genes are given only for firm matches. Clone size is shown for a subset of rows, as once, few, many or a class of expanded clone.

size: .
V: TRBV4-2
J: TRBJ2-7
D: .
DNA: TGTGCCAGCAGCCAAAAGACTCTCAGAAACTCCTACGAGCAGTACTTC
CDR3: CASSQKTLRNSYEQYF

size: .
V: TRBV11-3
J: TRBJ2-3
D: TRBD1
DNA: TGTGCCAGCAGGTACAGGGGGCTGGGAGATACGCAGTATTTT
CDR3: CASRYRGLGDTQYF

size: .
V: TRBV5-8
J: TRBJ1-4
D: TRBD1
DNA: TGTGCCAGCAGCCCCAGGGACAGGGGTGTCGAAAAACTGTTTTTT
CDR3: CASSPRDRGVEKLFF

size: .
V: TRBV5-8
J: TRBJ1-2
D: .
DNA: TGTGCCAGCAGCTTGGGCCCCCAATTCGAGGACTATGGCTACACCTTC
CDR3: CASSLGPQFEDYGYTF

size: .
V: TRBV10-1
J: TRBJ2-3
D: .
DNA: TGCGCCAGCAGTGAGTCGAGAGGGTATCGGGATACGCAGTATTTT
CDR3: CASSESRGYRDTQYF

size: .
V: TRBV15
J: TRBJ1-2
D: TRBD1
DNA: TGTGCCACCAGCAGAGATCTAAGTGGGGCCAGGGGGGATGGCTACACCTTC
CDR3: CATSRDLSGARGDGYTF

size: .
V: TRBV7-8
J: TRBJ1-4
D: .
DNA: TGTGCCAGCAGCTTCGGGGTCACTAATGAAAAACTGTTTTTT
CDR3: CASSFGVTNEKLFF

size: .
V: TRBV3-1/TRBV3-2
J: TRBJ1-4
D: .
DNA: TGTGCCAGCAGCCAGCGGAGGGGTAATGAAAAACTGTTTTTT
CDR3: CASSQRRGNEKLFF

size: .
V: TRBV6-5
J: TRBJ1-1
D: TRBD1
DNA: TGTGCCAGCATGAGACAGGGGAGCACTGAAGCTTTCTTT
CDR3: CASMRQGSTEAFF

size: .
V: TRBV7-9
J: TRBJ2-3
D: TRBD2
DNA: TGTGCCAGCAGCTTGGGACTAGCGGGGGATCAGGATACGCAGTATTTT
CDR3: CASSLGLAGDQDTQYF

size: once
V: TRBV29-1
J: TRBJ2-1
D: .
DNA: TGCAGCGTTGAAACCGGTTACAATGAGCAGTTCTTC
CDR3: CSVETGYNEQFF

size: .
V: TRBV3-1/TRBV3-2
J: TRBJ1-2
D: TRBD1
DNA: TGTGCCAGCAGGCAAACGGACAGGGGCTGGGGTAACTATGGCTACACCTTC
CDR3: CASRQTDRGWGNYGYTF

size: .
V: TRBV6-2/TRBV6-3
J: TRBJ2-7
D: .
DNA: TGTGCCAGCAGTCGCGGACAGTGGCGGACCTACGAGCAGTACTTC
CDR3: CASSRGQWRTYEQYF

size: .
V: TRBV28
J: TRBJ1-2
D: TRBD1
DNA: TGTGCCAGCAGGGAGGGACAGGAATTTGCCTATGGCTACACCTTC
CDR3: CASREGQEFAYGYTF

size: .
V: TRBV2
J: TRBJ2-7
D: TRBD1
DNA: TGTGCCAGCAGTGAGGCGGGACAGGGGCCGTACGAGCAGTACTTC
CDR3: CASSEAGQGPYEQYF

size: few
V: TRBV6-5
J: TRBJ1-3
D: .
DNA: TGTGCCAGCAGTTACCCGATCAAGGGGGCTGGAAACACCATATATTTT
CDR3: CASSYPIKGAGNTIYF

size: few
V: TRBV12-3/TRBV12-4
J: TRBJ2-3
D: .
DNA: TGTGCCAGCAGCGGCGGGCACACAGATACGCAGTATTTT
CDR3: CASSGGHTDTQYF

size: .
V: TRBV7-6
J: TRBJ2-5
D: .
DNA: TGTGCCAGCAGCGAACAGCAAGAGACCCAGTACTTC
CDR3: CASSEQQETQYF

size: .
V: TRBV5-1
J: TRBJ2-7
D: .
DNA: TGCGCCAGCAGCCTACAGGGTTCCTACGAGCAGTACTTC
CDR3: CASSLQGSYEQYF

size: .
V: TRBV10-2
J: TRBJ2-3
D: .
DNA: TGCGCCAGCAGGCCAAGCGGCGGCACAGATACGCAGTATTTT
CDR3: CASRPSGGTDTQYF

size: .
V: TRBV29-1
J: TRBJ1-4
D: TRBD1
DNA: TGCAGCGTTGAAGATCGAGGACAGGGCCAGTTT
CDR3: CSVEDRGQGQF

size: .
V: TRBV2
J: TRBJ2-1
D: .
DNA: TGTGCCAGCAGTGCACCGAGGTACAATGAGCAGTTCTTC
CDR3: CASSAPRYNEQFF

size: once
V: TRBV11-2
J: TRBJ1-1
D: .
DNA: TGTGCCAGCAGCTTACTCCAAAGGAGGGACACTGAAGCTTTCTTT
CDR3: CASSLLQRRDTEAFF

size: .
V: TRBV6-5
J: TRBJ1-1
D: TRBD1
DNA: TGTGCCACCCGGGACAGGGGACGGGTGAACACTGAAGCTTTCTTT
CDR3: CATRDRGRVNTEAFF

size: .
V: TRBV5-1
J: TRBJ2-3
D: .
DNA: TGCGCCAGCAGCTTGGACGGGATATACACAGATACGCAGTATTTT
CDR3: CASSLDGIYTDTQYF

size: .
V: TRBV19
J: TRBJ1-2
D: TRBD1
DNA: TGTGCCAGTAGTATCGGGACAGGGAGTGGCTACACCTTC
CDR3: CASSIGTGSGYTF

size: .
V: TRBV24-1
J: TRBJ2-7
D: TRBD2
DNA: TGTGCCACCAGTGATTCCGGCTCTGCGGGAGGCTCCTACGAGCAGTACTTC
CDR3: CATSDSGSAGGSYEQYF

size: once
V: TRBV3-1/TRBV3-2
J: TRBJ1-6
D: TRBD1
DNA: TGTGCCAGCAGCCAGTTCGACAGGGGATATAATTCACCCCTCCACTTT
CDR3: CASSQFDRGYNSPLHF

size: .
V: TRBV6-2/TRBV6-3
J: TRBJ1-2
D: .
DNA: TGTGCCAGCAGTCCCGGACAGCCTAACTATGGCTACACCTTC
CDR3: CASSPGQPNYGYTF

size: .
V: TRBV9
J: TRBJ2-7
D: TRBD2
DNA: TGTGCCAGCAGCGAGGGGGGACTAGCGGGATCCTACGAGCAGTACTTC
CDR3: CASSEGGLAGSYEQYF

size: .
V: TRBV3-1/TRBV3-2
J: TRBJ1-4
D: TRBD1
DNA: TGTGCCAGCAGCATTACAGGGGTGCCTAATGAAAAACTGTTTTTT
CDR3: CASSITGVPNEKLFF

size: .
V: TRBV5-1
J: TRBJ1-5
D: TRBD1
DNA: TGCGCCAGCAGCTTCGGGACAGGGGCGCAGCCCCAGCATTTT
CDR3: CASSFGTGAQPQHF

size: .
V: TRBV10-3
J: TRBJ2-4
D: .
DNA: TGTGCCATCAGTGAGGTAGCGGCCAGAATTCAGTACTTC
CDR3: CAISEVAARIQYF

size: .
V: TRBV27
J: TRBJ1-3
D: .
DNA: TGTGCCACCCTAGACGGGAGAAACACCATATATTTT
CDR3: CATLDGRNTIYF

size: .
V: TRBV27
J: TRBJ2-1
D: .
DNA: TGTGCCAGCAAAAGGGGTTACAATGAGCAGTTCTTC
CDR3: CASKRGYNEQFF

size: .
V: TRBV18
J: TRBJ1-6
D: .
DNA: TGTGCCAGCTCCGGTGATGGCAGGATCAATTCACCCCTCCACTTT
CDR3: CASSGDGRINSPLHF

size: .
V: TRBV7-8
J: TRBJ1-2
D: TRBD1
DNA: TGTGCCAGCAGCTTAGGACAGGGGGACCTTTTGGGCTACACCTTC
CDR3: CASSLGQGDLLGYTF

size: .
V: TRBV4-1
J: TRBJ2-7
D: .
DNA: TGCGCCAGCAGCCTCCCGGGTTTTGGCTACGAGCAGTACTTC
CDR3: CASSLPGFGYEQYF

size: .
V: TRBV6-5
J: TRBJ2-3
D: .
DNA: TGTGCCAGCAGCCCCGGAGGCCGCACAGATACGCAGTATTTT
CDR3: CASSPGGRTDTQYF

size: .
V: TRBV11-3
J: TRBJ1-4
D: .
DNA: TGTGCCAGCAGCCCGCGGGGCTTTAATGAAAAACTGTTTTTT
CDR3: CASSPRGFNEKLFF

size: .
V: TRBV11-2
J: TRBJ2-2
D: .
DNA: TGTGCCAGCAGCTTAACCCGGCGACTATACACCGGGGAGCTGTTTTTT
CDR3: CASSLTRRLYTGELFF

size: .
V: TRBV5-1
J: TRBJ2-1
D: TRBD1
DNA: TGCGCCAGCAGCTACCGGGACAGGGGGCCCTACAATGAGCAGTTCTTC
CDR3: CASSYRDRGPYNEQFF

size: .
V: TRBV30
J: TRBJ2-1
D: TRBD2
DNA: TGTGCCTGGAGTGTACTAGCGGGTTACAATGAGCAGTTCTTC
CDR3: CAWSVLAGYNEQFF

size: .
V: TRBV28
J: TRBJ1-5
D: .
DNA: TGTGCCAGCCTACGGACAGACCTCAGCAATCAGCCCCAGCATTTT
CDR3: CASLRTDLSNQPQHF

size: .
V: TRBV18
J: TRBJ1-2
D: TRBD1
DNA: TGTGCCAGCTCACGCTTTACAGGGGAAGCTAACTATGGCTACACCTTC
CDR3: CASSRFTGEANYGYTF

size: .
V: TRBV28
J: TRBJ1-2
D: TRBD1
DNA: TGTGCCAGCAGTTTACAACGGACAGGGGGTACCTATGGCTACACCTTC
CDR3: CASSLQRTGGTYGYTF

size: .
V: TRBV6-6
J: TRBJ1-1
D: .
DNA: TGTGCCAGCCGAGCGTTGACTGAAGCTTTCTTT
CDR3: CASRALTEAFF

size: .
V: TRBV6-5
J: TRBJ2-7
D: TRBD2
DNA: TGTGCCAGCAGTTACGGTTCTCGGGGGGGACGGAACGAGCAGTACTTC
CDR3: CASSYGSRGGRNEQYF

size: .
V: TRBV20-1
J: TRBJ2-5
D: TRBD2
DNA: TGCAGTGCTAGTAGGCTAGCGGGGGGGGAGACCCAGTACTTC
CDR3: CSASRLAGGETQYF

size: .
V: TRBV7-9
J: TRBJ2-7
D: TRBD2
DNA: TGTGCCAGCAGCTCGGTCTGGAAGACTAGCGCCTCCTACGAGCAGTACTTC
CDR3: CASSSVWKTSASYEQYF

size: .
V: TRBV5-1
J: TRBJ1-6
D: .
DNA: TGCGCCAGCAGCTCCATGACAGCGAGTGGGAATTCACCCCTCCACTTT
CDR3: CASSSMTASGNSPLHF

size: .
V: TRBV6-5
J: TRBJ1-5
D: TRBD1
DNA: TGTGCCATCGGGGACAGCCCAGGCTATCAGCCCCAGCATTTT
CDR3: CAIGDSPGYQPQHF

size: .
V: TRBV7-2
J: TRBJ2-7
D: TRBD2
DNA: TGTGCCAGCAGCTTAGGTTCGGGACTAGCGGGCAACTACGAGCAGTACTTC
CDR3: CASSLGSGLAGNYEQYF

size: .
V: TRBV18
J: TRBJ1-1
D: TRBD1
DNA: TGTGCCAGCTCACCAGACAGGGGGAACACTGAAGCTTTCTTT
CDR3: CASSPDRGNTEAFF

size: .
V: TRBV4-1
J: TRBJ2-7
D: .
DNA: TGCGCCAGCAGCCAAGATTGGCGGGGGCGCGAGCAGTACTTC
CDR3: CASSQDWRGREQYF

size: .
V: TRBV14
J: TRBJ2-1
D: TRBD1
DNA: TGTGCCAGCAGCTCCCTCGGGACAGGGGGGTACAATGAGCAGTTCTTC
CDR3: CASSSLGTGGYNEQFF

size: .
V: TRBV5-4
J: TRBJ1-2
D: .
DNA: TGTGCCACCGCCGGGGATGTGCCCCCTCCTAACTATGGCTACACCTTC
CDR3: CATAGDVPPPNYGYTF

size: .
V: TRBV4-1
J: TRBJ2-7
D: TRBD2
DNA: TGCGCCAGCAGCCAACCAATAGCGGCGGGGGACGAGCAGTACTTC
CDR3: CASSQPIAAGDEQYF